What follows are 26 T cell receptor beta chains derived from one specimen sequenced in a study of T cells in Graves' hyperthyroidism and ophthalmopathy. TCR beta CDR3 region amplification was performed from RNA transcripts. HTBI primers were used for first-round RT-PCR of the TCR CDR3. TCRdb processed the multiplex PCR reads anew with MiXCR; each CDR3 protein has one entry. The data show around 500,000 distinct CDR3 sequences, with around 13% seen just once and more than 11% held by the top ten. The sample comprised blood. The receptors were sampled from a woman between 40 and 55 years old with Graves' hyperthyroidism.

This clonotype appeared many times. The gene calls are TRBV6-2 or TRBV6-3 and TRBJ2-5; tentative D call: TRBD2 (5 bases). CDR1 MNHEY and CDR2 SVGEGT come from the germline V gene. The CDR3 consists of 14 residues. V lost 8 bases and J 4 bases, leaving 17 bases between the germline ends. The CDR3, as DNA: TGTGCCAGCCAGACTACGGGAAGGCGAGAGACCCAGTACTTC. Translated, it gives CASQTTGRRETQYF.

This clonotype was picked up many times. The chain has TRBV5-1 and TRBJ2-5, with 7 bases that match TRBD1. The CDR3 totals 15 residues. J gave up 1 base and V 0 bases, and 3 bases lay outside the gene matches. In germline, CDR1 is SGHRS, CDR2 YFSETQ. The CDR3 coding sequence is TGCGCCAGCAGCTTGGGGACAGGCACCCAAGAGACCCAGTACTTC. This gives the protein CASSLGTGTQETQYF.

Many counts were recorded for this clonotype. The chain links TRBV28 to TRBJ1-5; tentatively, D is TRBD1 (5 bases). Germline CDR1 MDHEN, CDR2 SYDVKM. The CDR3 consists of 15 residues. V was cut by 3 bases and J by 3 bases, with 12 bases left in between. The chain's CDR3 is CASSFEQVDNQPQHF. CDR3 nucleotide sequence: TGTGCCAGCAGTTTCGAACAGGTTGACAATCAGCCCCAGCATTTT.

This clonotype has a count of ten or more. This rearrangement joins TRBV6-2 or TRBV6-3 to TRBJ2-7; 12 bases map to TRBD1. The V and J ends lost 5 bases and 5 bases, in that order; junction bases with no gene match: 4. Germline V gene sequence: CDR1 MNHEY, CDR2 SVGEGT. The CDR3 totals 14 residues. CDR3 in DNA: TGTGCCAGCAGTACCGGGACAGGGGGCCACGAGCAGTACTTC. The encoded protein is CASSTGTGGHEQYF.

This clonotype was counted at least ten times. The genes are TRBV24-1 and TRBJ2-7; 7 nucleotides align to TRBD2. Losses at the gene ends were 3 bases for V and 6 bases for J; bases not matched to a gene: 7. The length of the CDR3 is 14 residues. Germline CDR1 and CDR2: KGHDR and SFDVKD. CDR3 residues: CATSDPSTSIEQYF. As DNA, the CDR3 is TGTGCCACCAGTGATCCCTCGACTAGCATCGAGCAGTACTTC.

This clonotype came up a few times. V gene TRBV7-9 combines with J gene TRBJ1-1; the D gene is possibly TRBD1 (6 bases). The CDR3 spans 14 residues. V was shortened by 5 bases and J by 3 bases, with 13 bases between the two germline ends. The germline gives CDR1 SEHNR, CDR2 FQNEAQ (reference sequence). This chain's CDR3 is CASSMGQGYTEAFF. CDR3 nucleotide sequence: TGTGCCAGCAGCATGGGGCAGGGGTACACTGAAGCTTTCTTT.

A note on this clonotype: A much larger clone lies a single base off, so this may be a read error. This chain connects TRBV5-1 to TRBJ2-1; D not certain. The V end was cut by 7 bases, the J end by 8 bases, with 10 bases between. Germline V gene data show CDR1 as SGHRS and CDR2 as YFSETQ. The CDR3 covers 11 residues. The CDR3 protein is CASGPKDEQFF. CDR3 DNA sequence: TGCGCCAGCGGCCCCAAGGATGAGCAGTTCTTC.

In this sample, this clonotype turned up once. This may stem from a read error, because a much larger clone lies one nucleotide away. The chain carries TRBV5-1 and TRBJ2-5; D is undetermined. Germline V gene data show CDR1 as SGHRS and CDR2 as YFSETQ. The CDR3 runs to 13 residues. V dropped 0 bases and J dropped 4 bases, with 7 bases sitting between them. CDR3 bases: TGCGCCAGCAGCTTGGAAGCGCGAGAGACCCAGTACTTC. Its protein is CASSLEARETQYF.

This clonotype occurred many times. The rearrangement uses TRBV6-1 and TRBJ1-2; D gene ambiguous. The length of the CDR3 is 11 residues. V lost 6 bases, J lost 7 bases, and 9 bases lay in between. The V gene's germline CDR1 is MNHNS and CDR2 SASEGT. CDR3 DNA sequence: TGTGCCAGCAGACTCATGGGTGGCTACACCTTC. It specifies CASRLMGGYTF.

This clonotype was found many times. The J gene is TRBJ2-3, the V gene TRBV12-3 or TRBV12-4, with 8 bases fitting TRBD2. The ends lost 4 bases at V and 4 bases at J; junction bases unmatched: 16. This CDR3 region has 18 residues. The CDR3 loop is CASSSVVVAGSSSDTQYF. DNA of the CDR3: TGTGCCAGCAGTTCCGTCGTGGTAGCGGGAAGTTCGTCAGATACGCAGTATTTT.

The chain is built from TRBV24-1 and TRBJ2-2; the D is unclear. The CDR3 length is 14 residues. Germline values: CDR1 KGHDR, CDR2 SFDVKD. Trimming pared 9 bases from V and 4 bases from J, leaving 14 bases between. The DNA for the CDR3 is TGTGCCACCCAGACCCGTTACGGCACCGGGGAGCTGTTTTTT. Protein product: CATQTRYGTGELFF.

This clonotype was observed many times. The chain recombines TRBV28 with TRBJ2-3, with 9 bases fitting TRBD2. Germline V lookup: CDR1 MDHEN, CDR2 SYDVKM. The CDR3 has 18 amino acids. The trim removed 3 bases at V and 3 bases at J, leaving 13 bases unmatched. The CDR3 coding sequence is TGTGCCAGCAGTTTCGCCCGCGGGACTAGCCCTTCGACAGATACGCAGTATTTT. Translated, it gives CASSFARGTSPSTDTQYF.

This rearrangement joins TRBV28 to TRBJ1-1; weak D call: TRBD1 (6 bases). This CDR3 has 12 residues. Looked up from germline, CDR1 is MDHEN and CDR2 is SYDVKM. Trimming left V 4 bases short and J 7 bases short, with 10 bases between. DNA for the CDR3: TGTGCCAGCAGTTCAGGGGATGGTGAAGCTTTCTTT. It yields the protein CASSSGDGEAFF.

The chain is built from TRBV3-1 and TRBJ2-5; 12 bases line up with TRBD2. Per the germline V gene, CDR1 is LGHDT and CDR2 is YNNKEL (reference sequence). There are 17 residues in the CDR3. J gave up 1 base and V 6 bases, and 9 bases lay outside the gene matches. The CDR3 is CASREKLAGGLQETQYF. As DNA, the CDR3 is TGTGCCAGCAGGGAGAAACTAGCGGGAGGCCTCCAAGAGACCCAGTACTTC.

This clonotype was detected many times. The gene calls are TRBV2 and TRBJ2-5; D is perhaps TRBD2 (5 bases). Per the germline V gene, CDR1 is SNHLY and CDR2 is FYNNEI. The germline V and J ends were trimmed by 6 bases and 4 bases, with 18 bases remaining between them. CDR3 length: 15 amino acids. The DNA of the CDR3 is TGTGCCAGCAGCCCCGGGGTCCAGCGGCCAGAGACCCAGTACTTC. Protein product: CASSPGVQRPETQYF.

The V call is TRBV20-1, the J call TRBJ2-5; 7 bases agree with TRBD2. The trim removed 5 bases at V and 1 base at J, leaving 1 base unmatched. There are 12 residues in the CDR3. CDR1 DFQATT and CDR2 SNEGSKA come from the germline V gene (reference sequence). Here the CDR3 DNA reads TGCAGTGCTGGGACTATCCAAGAGACCCAGTACTTC. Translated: CSAGTIQETQYF.

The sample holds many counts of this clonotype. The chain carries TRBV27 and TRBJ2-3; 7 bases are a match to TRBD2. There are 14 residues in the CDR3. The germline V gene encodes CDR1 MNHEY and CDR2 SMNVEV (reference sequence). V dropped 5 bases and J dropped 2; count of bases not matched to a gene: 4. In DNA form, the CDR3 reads TGTGCCAGCAGTCTACTAGCGAACACAGATACGCAGTATTTT. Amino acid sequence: CASSLLANTDTQYF.

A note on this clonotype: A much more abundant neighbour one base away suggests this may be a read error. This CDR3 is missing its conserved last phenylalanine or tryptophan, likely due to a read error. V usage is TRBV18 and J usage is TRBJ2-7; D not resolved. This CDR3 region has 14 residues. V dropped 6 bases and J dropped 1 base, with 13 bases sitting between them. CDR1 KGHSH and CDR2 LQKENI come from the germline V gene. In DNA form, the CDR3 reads TGTGCCAGCTCCCCGAGAGGTCAGTCCTACGAGCAGTACTCC. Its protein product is CASSPRGQSYEQYS.

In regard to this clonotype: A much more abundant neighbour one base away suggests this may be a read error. CDR3 sequence: CASSYGTGGLSYGYAF. CDR3 in DNA: TGTGCCAGCAGCTACGGGACAGGGGGATTAAGCTATGGCTACGCCTTC. V gene TRBV3-1 combines with J gene TRBJ1-2; 11 bases fit TRBD1. Germline-derived CDR1 and CDR2 are LGHDT and YNNKEL (reference sequence). This CDR3 is 16 amino acids long.

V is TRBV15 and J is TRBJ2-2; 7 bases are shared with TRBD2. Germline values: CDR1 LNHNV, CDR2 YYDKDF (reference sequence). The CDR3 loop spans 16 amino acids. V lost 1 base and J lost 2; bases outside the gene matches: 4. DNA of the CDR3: TGTGCCACCAGCAGAGTGGGCGGGAGTAACACCGGGGAGCTGTTTTTT. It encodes CATSRVGGSNTGELFF.

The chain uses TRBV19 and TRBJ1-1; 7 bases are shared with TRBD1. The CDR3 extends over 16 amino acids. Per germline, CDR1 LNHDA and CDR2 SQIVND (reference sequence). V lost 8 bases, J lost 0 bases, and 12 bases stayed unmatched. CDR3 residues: CASEGRDRNMNTEAFF. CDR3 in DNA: TGTGCCAGTGAAGGCCGGGACAGAAACATGAACACTGAAGCTTTCTTT.

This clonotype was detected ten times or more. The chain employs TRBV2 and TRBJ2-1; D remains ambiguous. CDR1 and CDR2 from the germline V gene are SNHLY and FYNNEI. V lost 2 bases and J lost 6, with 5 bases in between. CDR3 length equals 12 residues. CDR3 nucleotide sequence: TGTGCCAGCAGTGAATTTCCCAATGAGCAGTTCTTC. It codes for CASSEFPNEQFF.

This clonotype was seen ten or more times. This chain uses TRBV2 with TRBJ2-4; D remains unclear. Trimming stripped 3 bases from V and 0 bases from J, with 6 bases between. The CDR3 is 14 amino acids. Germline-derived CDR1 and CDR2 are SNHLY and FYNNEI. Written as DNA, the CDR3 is TGTGCCAGCAGTGACGGAGTAGCCAAAAACATTCAGTACTTC. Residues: CASSDGVAKNIQYF.

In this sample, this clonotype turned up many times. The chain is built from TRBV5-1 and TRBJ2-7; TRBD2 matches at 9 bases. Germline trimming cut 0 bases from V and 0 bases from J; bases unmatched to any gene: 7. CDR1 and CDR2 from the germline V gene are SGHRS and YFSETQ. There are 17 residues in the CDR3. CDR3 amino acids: CASSLGVAGVSSYEQYF. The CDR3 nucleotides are TGCGCCAGCAGCTTGGGGGTAGCGGGAGTGAGCTCCTACGAGCAGTACTTC.

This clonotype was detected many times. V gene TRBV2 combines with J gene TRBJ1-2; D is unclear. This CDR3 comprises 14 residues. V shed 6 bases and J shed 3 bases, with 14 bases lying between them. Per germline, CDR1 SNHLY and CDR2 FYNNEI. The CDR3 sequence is CASRRTTTDYGYTF. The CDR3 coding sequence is TGTGCCAGCAGGAGAACGACCACGGACTATGGCTACACCTTC.

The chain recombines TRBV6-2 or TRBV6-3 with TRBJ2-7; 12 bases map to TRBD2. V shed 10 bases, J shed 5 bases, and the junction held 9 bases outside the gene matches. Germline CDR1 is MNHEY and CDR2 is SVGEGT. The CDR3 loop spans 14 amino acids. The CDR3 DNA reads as TGTGCCAACAGAAACCTAGCGGGAGGGAACGAGCAGTACTTC. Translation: CANRNLAGGNEQYF.